Reported below is one T cell receptor (beta chain). This clone appeared once. There is no known antigen for this receptor. No base qualities exist here, and no much larger clone lies one base off it. The data originate from a study of beta chain features in type 1 diabetes (dated by TCRdb to 2016 to 2018). About the full investigation: Patients and healthy donors did not differ in mean age, gender distribution, total cell number or subset yield. A total of some 100,000,000 sorted cells were examined across all samples, and the number of cells per subset was strongly correlated with RNA yield. The study compared the TCRB repertoires of sorted circulating CD4+ T cell subsets in recently diagnosed type 1 diabetes patients with those in matched healthy donors. Regulatory and stem cell-like memory subsets were isolated from only 8 patients and about eight healthy donors, whereas naive and central memory subsets came from all 30 or so donors. The study at large found these results: Naive, central memory and regulatory TCRB repertoires appeared to be more alike among patients than among healthy donors. Patients with type 1 diabetes made fewer insertions and deleted more nucleotides at VDJ recombination sites, implying thymic rearrangement abnormalities. Type 1 diabetes patients showed a moderate but significant shortening of TCRB CDR3 length in all four CD4+ subsets. PCR might favor shorter templates, but patient and control samples were amplified and corrected together, so any skew would affect both groups equally. Only small numbers of individuals were included in the HLA sub-analyses, which left unresolved whether HLA type had any influence on TCRB rearrangement. Because cDNA was sequenced instead of genomic DNA, highly expressing activated cells could be over-represented, though the groups showed no difference in activation or CD3 levels.

A single peripheral blood draw of about 116 mL on average was collected from each donor into heparinised tubes. A BD FACSAria II was used to sort naive, central memory, regulatory and stem cell-like memory CD4+ T cells with a panel that included CD45RO, CCR7, CD25, CD127, CD95 and CD27. Every sorted population had a purity above 95%. Right away, PBMCs were isolated by Lymphoprep density gradient centrifugation and were stained directly, with no culture step. So that batch effects would be minimized, each experiment stained and sorted samples in pairs, pairing one healthy donor with one patient. The entire amount of isolated RNA was reverse transcribed using the High Capacity cDNA Reverse Transcription Kit, so the sequenced TCRB transcripts were expressed ones. Deep immunoSEQ sequencing was applied to naive, central memory and regulatory T cell samples, giving an average of approximately 3.8 million total reads per sample. Sorted cells were lysed in RLT buffer and RNA was extracted with DNase-treated RNeasy Micro or Mini kits, depending on cell number. Each cell subset was processed separately to prevent cross-contamination, with patient and healthy donor samples processed together. The immunoSEQ multiplex PCR was used to amplify TCRB sequences from cDNA, yielding 87-bp fragments that span the CDR3 region. The amplicons were sequenced using the Illumina HiSeq platform. As for the original processing: PCR bias was computationally corrected using synthetic template baselines, reads within Hamming distance 2 were collapsed, and singletons that could not be merged were discarded. By aligning reads against IMGT, V, D and J genes, CDR3 length, and insertions or deletions at six rearrangement sites were assigned. Clonotype counts were normalized to sorted cell number within each subset before computing true diversity and Gini coefficients with the tcR R package. The overlap coefficient, calculated on TCRB nucleotide sequences, was used to quantify repertoire sharing. Out-of-frame TCRB sequences from naive cells were analyzed as a proxy for the pre-selection repertoire. TCRdb obtained this table from immuneACCESS and retained in-frame rearrangements with V and J assigned. These tables miss some clones; where compared with another copy, unresolved V genes account for less than half of the shortfall, and the remainder is unexplained. Clone size and the V and J calls come from that table; the DNA yielded D and trimming. The sample table holds hundreds of thousands of clones, of which 13% were seen once. About 0.02% of the sample comes from the top ten.

From a lookup of the germline V gene (reference sequence), CDR1 and CDR2 are LNHDA and SQIVND. The CDR3 goes from the cysteine to the phenylalanine over 16 residues. CDR3 DNA only is kept here, 48 bases in frame from base 1. V and J are trimmed by 3 bases and 2 bases, and the gene matches miss 8 bases of the junction. Here the chain combines TRBV19 and TRBJ2-7; 9 central bases correspond to TRBD1. Sequenced input: naive CD4+ T cells from blood. The sample's cell subset or site, from its label and the paper: true naive CD4+ T cells. This clonotype was sampled from a man between 18 and 35 years old with type 1 diabetes. CDR3 loop: CASSMRPGQGPYEQYF. The DNA sequence is given as TGTGCCAGTAGTATGAGACCGGGACAGGGTCCCTACGAGCAGTACTTC.